The clone carrying this TCR beta chain was seen a few times. Its antigen remains unknown. The data stem from a study of blood T cells in healthy people across ages. Study results and caveats: Both naive CD4+ cell counts and diversity were greater in long-lived donors than in aged donors. Measured against age, TCR beta diversity per million T cells decreased in a roughly linear manner.

Russia was home to the donors, healthy Caucasian individuals aged about 6 to 90. No fewer than 5.5 micrograms of total RNA were isolated from every sample. Germline CDR1 is SGHTA and CDR2 is FQGNSA. The length of the CDR3 is 14 residues. V dropped 5 bases and J dropped 5; count of bases not matched to a gene: 3. A J-beta primer mix and a sample-barcoded 5' primer were used in a second PCR of roughly 7 to 12 cycles. Each CDR3 protein gets one entry after TCRdb re-called the 5' RACE reads with MiXCR. The table has about 570,000 distinct CDR3 sequences, 27% seen once. J is TRBJ1-4 and V is TRBV7-2; 9 bases fit TRBD1. This receptor was obtained from a woman between 65 and 79 years old in good health. The specimen sequenced was blood. As DNA, the CDR3 is TGTGCCAGCAGCCGAGGGACAGGGAATGAAAAACTGTTTTTT. This sequence encodes CASSRGTGNEKLFF.